This TCR beta chain was identified in a study of PD-L1 blockade in urothelial cancer. Across the whole study: Previous chemotherapy exposure amounted to 0 to 3 regimens for patients.

Sequencing was performed with immunoSEQ multiplex PCR; in TCRdb, only in-frame clones are kept and a portion is missing. The sample lists roughly 120,000 clones; 85% to 90% were seen once. Time point reported: peripheral blood 6 weeks after treatment start. Germline CDR1 and CDR2: SGHTA and FQGNSA. This CDR3 has 17 amino acids. V shed 7 bases, J shed 3 bases, and the junction held 16 bases outside the gene matches. This sequence was found in a man aged 60 to 75 with urothelial cancer. V is TRBV7-2 and J is TRBJ1-2; 8 bases fit TRBD1. The material sequenced was PBMCs, taken around atezolizumab (anti-PD-L1) treatment. Here the CDR3 reads CASTTGPGQGVDYGYTF. In DNA form, the CDR3 reads TGTGCCAGCACCACAGGACCTGGACAGGGTGTAGACTATGGCTACACCTTC.